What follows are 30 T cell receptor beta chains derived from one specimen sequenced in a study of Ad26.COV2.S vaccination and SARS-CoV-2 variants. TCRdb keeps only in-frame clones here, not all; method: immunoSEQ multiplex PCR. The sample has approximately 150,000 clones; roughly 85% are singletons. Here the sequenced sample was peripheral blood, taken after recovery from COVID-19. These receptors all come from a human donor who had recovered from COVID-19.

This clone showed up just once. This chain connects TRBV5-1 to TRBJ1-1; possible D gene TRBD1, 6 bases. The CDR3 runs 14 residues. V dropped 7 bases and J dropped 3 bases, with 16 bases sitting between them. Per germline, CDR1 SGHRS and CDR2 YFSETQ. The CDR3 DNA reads TGCGCCAGCCACAGGGCCCCAAGGGACACTGAAGCTTTCTTT. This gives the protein CASHRAPRDTEAFF.

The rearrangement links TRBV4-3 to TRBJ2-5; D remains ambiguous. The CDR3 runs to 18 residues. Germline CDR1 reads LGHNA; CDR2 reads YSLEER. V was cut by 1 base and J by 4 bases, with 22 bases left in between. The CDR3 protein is CASSQGAVGSSQGETQYF. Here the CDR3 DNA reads TGCGCCAGCAGCCAAGGCGCCGTGGGGTCGAGTCAAGGAGAGACCCAGTACTTC.

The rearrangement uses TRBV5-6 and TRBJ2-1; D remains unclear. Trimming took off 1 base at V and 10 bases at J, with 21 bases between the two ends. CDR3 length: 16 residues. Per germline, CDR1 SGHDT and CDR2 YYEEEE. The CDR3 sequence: CASSLLPGPTGREQFF. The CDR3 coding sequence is TGTGCCAGCAGCTTGTTACCTGGGCCCACCGGTAGGGAGCAGTTCTTC.

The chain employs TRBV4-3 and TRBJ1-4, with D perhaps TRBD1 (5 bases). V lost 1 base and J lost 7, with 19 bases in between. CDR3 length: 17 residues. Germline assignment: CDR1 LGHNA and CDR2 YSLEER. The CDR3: CASSQVNSGPGGEKLFF. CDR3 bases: TGCGCCAGCAGCCAAGTGAACTCGGGGCCCGGGGGTGAAAAACTGTTTTTT.

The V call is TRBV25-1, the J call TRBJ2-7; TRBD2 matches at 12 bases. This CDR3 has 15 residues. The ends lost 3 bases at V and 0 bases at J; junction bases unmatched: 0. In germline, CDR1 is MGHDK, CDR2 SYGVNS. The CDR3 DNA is TGTGCCAGCAGTGAGACTAGCGGGAGCTCCTACGAGCAGTACTTC. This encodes CASSETSGSSYEQYF.

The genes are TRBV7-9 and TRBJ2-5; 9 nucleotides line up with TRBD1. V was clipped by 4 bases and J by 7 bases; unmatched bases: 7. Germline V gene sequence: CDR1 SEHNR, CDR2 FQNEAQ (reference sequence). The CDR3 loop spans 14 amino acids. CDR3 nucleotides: TGTGCCAGCAGCTCCTTGCAGGGACAGGGGACCCAGTACTTC. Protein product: CASSSLQGQGTQYF.

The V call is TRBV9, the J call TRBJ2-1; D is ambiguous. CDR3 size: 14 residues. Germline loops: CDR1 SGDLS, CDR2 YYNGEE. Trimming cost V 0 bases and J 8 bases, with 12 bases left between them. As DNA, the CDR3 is TGTGCCAGCAGCGTAGGTGAAGGTTGGGATGAGCAGTTCTTC. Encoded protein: CASSVGEGWDEQFF.

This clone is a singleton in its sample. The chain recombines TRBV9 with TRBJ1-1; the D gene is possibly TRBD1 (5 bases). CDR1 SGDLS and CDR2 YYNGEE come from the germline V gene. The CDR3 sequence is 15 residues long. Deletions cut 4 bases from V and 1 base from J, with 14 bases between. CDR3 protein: CASSRTGTANTEAFF. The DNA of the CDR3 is TGTGCCAGCAGCCGGACCGGGACGGCGAACACTGAAGCTTTCTTT.

CDR3 sequence: CASSLDGGGDTQYF. As DNA, the CDR3 is TGTGCCAGCAGCTTAGATGGAGGAGGGGATACGCAGTATTTT. V gene TRBV7-9 combines with J gene TRBJ2-3; tentative D call: TRBD2 (6 bases). V dropped 1 base and J dropped 6 bases, with 11 bases sitting between them. Germline values: CDR1 SEHNR, CDR2 FQNEAQ (reference sequence). The CDR3 has 14 amino acids.

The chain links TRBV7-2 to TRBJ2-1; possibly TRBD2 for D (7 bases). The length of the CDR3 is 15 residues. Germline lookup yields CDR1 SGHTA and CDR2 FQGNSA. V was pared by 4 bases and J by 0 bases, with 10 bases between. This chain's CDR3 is CASSSGGSSYNEQFF. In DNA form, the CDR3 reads TGTGCCAGCAGCTCGGGGGGCAGCTCCTACAATGAGCAGTTCTTC. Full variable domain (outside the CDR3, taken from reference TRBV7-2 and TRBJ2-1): GAGVSQSPSNKVTEKGKDVELRCDPISGHTALYWYRQSLGQGLEFLIYFQGNSAPDKSGLPSDRFSAERTGGSVSTLTIQRTQQEDSAVYLCASSSGGSSYNEQFFGPGTRLTVL.

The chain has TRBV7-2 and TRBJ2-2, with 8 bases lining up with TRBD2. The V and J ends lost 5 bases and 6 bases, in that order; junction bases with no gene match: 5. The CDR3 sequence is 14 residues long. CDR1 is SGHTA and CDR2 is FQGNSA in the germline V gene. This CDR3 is CASSPRRGAGELFF. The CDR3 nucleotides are TGTGCCAGCAGCCCCCGGCGGGGGGCCGGGGAGCTGTTTTTT.

In DNA form, the CDR3 reads TGTGCCAGCAGCTTTGACCGGACTAATCACAATGAGCAGTTCTTC. The encoded protein is CASSFDRTNHNEQFF. The rearrangement links TRBV7-2 to TRBJ2-1; D may be TRBD2 (6 bases). Trimming removed 3 bases from V and 5 bases from J, with 14 bases in between. Germline CDR1 and CDR2: SGHTA and FQGNSA. The CDR3 has 15 amino acids.

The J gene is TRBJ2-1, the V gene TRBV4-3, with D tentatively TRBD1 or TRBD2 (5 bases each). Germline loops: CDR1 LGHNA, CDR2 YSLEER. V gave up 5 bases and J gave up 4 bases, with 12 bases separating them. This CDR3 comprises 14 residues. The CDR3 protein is CASSWRGTYNEQFF. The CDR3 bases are TGCGCCAGCAGCTGGCGAGGGACGTACAATGAGCAGTTCTTC.

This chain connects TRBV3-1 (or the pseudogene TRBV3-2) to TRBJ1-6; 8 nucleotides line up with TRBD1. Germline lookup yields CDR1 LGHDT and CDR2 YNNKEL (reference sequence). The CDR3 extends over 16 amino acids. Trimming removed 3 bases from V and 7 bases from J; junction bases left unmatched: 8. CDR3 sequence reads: CASSQEGDRRNSPLHF. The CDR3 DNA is TGTGCCAGCAGCCAGGAGGGGGACAGGCGAAATTCACCCCTCCACTTT.

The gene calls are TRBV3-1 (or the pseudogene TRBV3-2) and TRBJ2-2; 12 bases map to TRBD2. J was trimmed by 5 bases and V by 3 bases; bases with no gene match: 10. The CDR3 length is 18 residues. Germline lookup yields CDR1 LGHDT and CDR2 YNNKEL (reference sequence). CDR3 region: CASSHPTSGGARTGELFF. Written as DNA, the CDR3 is TGTGCCAGCAGCCACCCGACTAGCGGGGGAGCGAGGACCGGGGAGCTGTTTTTT.

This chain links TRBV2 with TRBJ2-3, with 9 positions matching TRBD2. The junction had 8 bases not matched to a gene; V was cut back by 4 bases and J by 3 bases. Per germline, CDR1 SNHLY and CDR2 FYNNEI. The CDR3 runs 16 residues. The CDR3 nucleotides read TGTGCCAGCAGTGGCCTTAGCGGGGGAGGAACAGATACGCAGTATTTT. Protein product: CASSGLSGGGTDTQYF.

The CDR3 region is CASSLGPGGPGANVLTF. In DNA form, the CDR3 reads TGTGCCAGCAGCTTGGGGCCGGGGGGTCCTGGGGCCAACGTCCTGACTTTC. V is TRBV5-6 and J is TRBJ2-6, with 7 bases that match TRBD2. From germline, CDR1 is SGHDT and CDR2 YYEEEE. Unmatched junction bases numbered 5, after V lost 0 bases and J lost 2 bases. The CDR3 covers 17 residues.

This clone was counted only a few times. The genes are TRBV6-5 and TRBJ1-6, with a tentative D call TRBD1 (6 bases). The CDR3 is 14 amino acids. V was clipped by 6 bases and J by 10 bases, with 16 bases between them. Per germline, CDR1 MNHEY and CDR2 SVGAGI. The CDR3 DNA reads TGTGCCAGCAGCCTAGGGCCTCAGGGGTCACCCCTCCACTTT. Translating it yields CASSLGPQGSPLHF.

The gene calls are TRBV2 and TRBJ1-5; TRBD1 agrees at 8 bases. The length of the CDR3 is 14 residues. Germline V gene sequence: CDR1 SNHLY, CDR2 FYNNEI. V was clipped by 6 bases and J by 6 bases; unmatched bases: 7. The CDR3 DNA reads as TGTGCCAGCAGAGGACAGGGAGAGGGTCAGCCCCAGCATTTT. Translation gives CASRGQGEGQPQHF.

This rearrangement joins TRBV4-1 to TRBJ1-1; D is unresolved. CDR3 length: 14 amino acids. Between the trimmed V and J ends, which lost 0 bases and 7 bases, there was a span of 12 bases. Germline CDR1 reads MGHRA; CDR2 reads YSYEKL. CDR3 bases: TGCGCCAGCAGCCAAGATATAGGTAATAGTGAAGCTTTCTTT. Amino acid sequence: CASSQDIGNSEAFF.

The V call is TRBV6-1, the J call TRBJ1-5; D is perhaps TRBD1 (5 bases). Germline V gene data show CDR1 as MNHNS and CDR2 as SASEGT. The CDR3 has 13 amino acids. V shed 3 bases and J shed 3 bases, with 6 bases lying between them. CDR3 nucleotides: TGTGCCAGCAGTGACAGGGACAATCAGCCCCAGCATTTT. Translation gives CASSDRDNQPQHF.

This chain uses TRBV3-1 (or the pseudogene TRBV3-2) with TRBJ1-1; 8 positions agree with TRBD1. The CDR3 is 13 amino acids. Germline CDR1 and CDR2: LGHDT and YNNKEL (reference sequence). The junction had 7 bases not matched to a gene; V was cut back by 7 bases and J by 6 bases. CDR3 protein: CASNRRQGSEAFF. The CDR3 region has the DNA TGTGCCAGCAACCGACGACAGGGGTCTGAAGCTTTCTTT.

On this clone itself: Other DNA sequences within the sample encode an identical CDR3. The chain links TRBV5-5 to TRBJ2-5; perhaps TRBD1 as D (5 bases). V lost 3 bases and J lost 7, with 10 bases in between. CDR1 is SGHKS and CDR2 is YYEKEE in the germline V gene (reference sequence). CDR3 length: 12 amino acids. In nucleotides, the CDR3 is TGTGCCAGCAGCTCGCAGGGCGGGACCCAGTACTTC. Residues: CASSSQGGTQYF.

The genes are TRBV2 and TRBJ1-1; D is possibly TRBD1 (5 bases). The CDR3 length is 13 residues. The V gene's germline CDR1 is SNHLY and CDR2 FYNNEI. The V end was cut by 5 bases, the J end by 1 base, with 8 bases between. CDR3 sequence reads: CASSRQQNTEAFF. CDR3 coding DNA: TGTGCCAGCAGTAGACAGCAGAACACTGAAGCTTTCTTT.

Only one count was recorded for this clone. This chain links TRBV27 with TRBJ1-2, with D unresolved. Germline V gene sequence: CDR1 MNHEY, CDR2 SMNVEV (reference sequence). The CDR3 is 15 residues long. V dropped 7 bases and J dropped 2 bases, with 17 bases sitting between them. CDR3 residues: CASKQGRTTNYGYTF. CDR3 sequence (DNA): TGTGCCAGCAAGCAAGGACGTACGACCAACTATGGCTACACCTTC.

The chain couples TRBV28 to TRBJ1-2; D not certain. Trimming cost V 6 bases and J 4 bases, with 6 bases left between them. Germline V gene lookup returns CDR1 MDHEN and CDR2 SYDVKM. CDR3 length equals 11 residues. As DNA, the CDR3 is TGTGCCAGCAGCCCAACCTATGGCTACACCTTC. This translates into CASSPTYGYTF.

The CDR3 protein is CASSWTGDEQYF. The CDR3 DNA is TGTGCCAGTAGTTGGACAGGGGATGAGCAGTACTTC. This sequence joins TRBV19 and TRBJ2-7; 9 bases agree with TRBD1. The CDR3 totals 12 residues. Germline trimming cut 5 bases from V and 7 bases from J; bases unmatched to any gene: 3. The germline V gene encodes CDR1 LNHDA and CDR2 SQIVND (reference sequence).

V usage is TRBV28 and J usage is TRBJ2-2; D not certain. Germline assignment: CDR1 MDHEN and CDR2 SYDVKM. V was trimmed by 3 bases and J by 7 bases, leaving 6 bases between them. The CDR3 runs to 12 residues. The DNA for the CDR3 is TGTGCCAGCAGTTTTAGAAGCGGGGAGCTGTTTTTT. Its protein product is CASSFRSGELFF.

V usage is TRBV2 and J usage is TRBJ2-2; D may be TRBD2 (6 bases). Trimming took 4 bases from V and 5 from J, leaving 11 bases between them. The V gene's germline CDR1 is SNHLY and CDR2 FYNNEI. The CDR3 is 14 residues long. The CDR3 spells CASSAWGDTGELFF. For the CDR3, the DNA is TGTGCCAGCAGTGCCTGGGGGGATACCGGGGAGCTGTTTTTT.

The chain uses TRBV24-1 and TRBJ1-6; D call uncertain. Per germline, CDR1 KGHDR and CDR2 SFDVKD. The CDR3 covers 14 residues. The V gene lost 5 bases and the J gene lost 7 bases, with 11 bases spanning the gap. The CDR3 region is CATSARGFNSPLHF. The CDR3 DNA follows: TGTGCCACCAGTGCACGGGGATTCAATTCACCCCTCCACTTT.